This is a list of T cell receptor beta chains from one sample in a study of cytomegalovirus exposure and HLA in healthy donors. The data were produced by immunoSEQ multiplex PCR, yet TCRdb's version contains in-frame clones alone and is incomplete. The data contain 140,000 to 150,000 clones, 79% of them singletons. Sequencing was performed on PBMCs. These receptors were obtained from a woman aged 35 to 49 in good health and CMV-seropositive. Each CDR3 is given with its conserved first and last residue. The D gene is left open where the match is weak. Size tells how often a clone was seen (once, few, many) or the class of an expanded clone, and some rows leave it out.

j_call: TRBJ2-7
clone_size: NA
d_call: TRBD2
v_call: TRBV11-2
cdr3_aa: CASSRAGTTVNYEQYF
cdr3_nt: TGTGCCAGCAGCCGCGCCGGGACTACAGTGAACTACGAGCAGTACTTC

j_call: TRBJ2-3
clone_size: few
d_call: TRBD2
v_call: TRBV30
cdr3_aa: CASQRAGGLFRVPDTQYF
cdr3_nt: TGTGCCTCCCAACGAGCGGGGGGGCTTTTTAGGGTACCAGATACGCAGTATTTT

j_call: TRBJ1-2
clone_size: few
d_call: TRBD1
v_call: TRBV19
cdr3_aa: CASSTPDRIRGYTF
cdr3_nt: TGTGCCAGTAGTACACCGGACAGGATCAGGGGCTACACCTTC

j_call: TRBJ2-7
clone_size: once
d_call: TRBD1
v_call: TRBV6-6
cdr3_aa: CASNDRGRRAYEQYF
cdr3_nt: TGTGCCAGCAATGACAGGGGGCGCAGGGCCTACGAGCAGTACTTC

j_call: TRBJ1-1
clone_size: NA
d_call: NA
v_call: TRBV9
cdr3_aa: CASSVEPGGEAFF
cdr3_nt: TGTGCCAGCAGCGTGGAGCCCGGGGGTGAAGCTTTCTTT

j_call: TRBJ2-7
clone_size: NA
d_call: NA
v_call: TRBV5-1
cdr3_aa: CASSWTEGEQYF
cdr3_nt: TGCGCCAGCAGCTGGACGGAGGGCGAGCAGTACTTC

j_call: TRBJ1-4
clone_size: NA
d_call: NA
v_call: TRBV19
cdr3_aa: CASSRFGQQNEKLFF
cdr3_nt: TGTGCCAGTAGTCGGTTTGGGCAGCAGAATGAAAAACTGTTTTTT

j_call: TRBJ2-2
clone_size: NA
d_call: TRBD2
v_call: TRBV30
cdr3_aa: CAWSKAGGTGELFF
cdr3_nt: TGTGCCTGGAGTAAAGCGGGGGGGACCGGGGAGCTGTTTTTT

j_call: TRBJ1-1
clone_size: NA
d_call: NA
v_call: TRBV2
cdr3_aa: CASYDRLNTEAFF
cdr3_nt: TGTGCCAGCTATGACAGATTGAACACTGAAGCTTTCTTT

j_call: TRBJ1-4
clone_size: few
d_call: NA
v_call: TRBV7-9
cdr3_aa: CASTLFNLPSGEKLFF
cdr3_nt: TGTGCCAGCACCCTCTTTAACCTCCCTTCGGGGGAAAAACTGTTTTTT

j_call: TRBJ1-6
clone_size: NA
d_call: TRBD1
v_call: TRBV19
cdr3_aa: CASRQGNSPLHF
cdr3_nt: TGTGCCAGTCGACAGGGGAATTCACCCCTCCACTTT

j_call: TRBJ1-6
clone_size: NA
d_call: TRBD1
v_call: TRBV14
cdr3_aa: CASSQSAGTGLSPLHF
cdr3_nt: TGTGCCAGCAGCCAATCCGCCGGGACAGGACTGTCACCCCTCCACTTT

j_call: TRBJ2-1
clone_size: NA
d_call: NA
v_call: TRBV5-1
cdr3_aa: CASSLVGGLVRNEQFF
cdr3_nt: TGCGCCAGCAGCTTGGTGGGGGGGCTGGTTCGCAATGAGCAGTTCTTC

j_call: TRBJ2-2
clone_size: few
d_call: NA
v_call: TRBV27
cdr3_aa: CASSLPNTGELFF
cdr3_nt: TGTGCCAGCAGCCTTCCGAACACCGGGGAGCTGTTTTTT

j_call: TRBJ2-1
clone_size: NA
d_call: NA
v_call: TRBV6-4
cdr3_aa: CASSPEGGAYNEQFF
cdr3_nt: TGTGCCAGCAGCCCCGAAGGAGGGGCGTACAATGAGCAGTTCTTC

j_call: TRBJ1-4
clone_size: NA
d_call: NA
v_call: TRBV19
cdr3_aa: CASSIIRRSATNEKLFF
cdr3_nt: TGTGCCAGTAGTATAATCAGAAGGAGTGCAACTAATGAAAAACTGTTTTTT

j_call: TRBJ2-2
clone_size: NA
d_call: TRBD1
v_call: TRBV5-1
cdr3_aa: CASSGTGTTGELFF
cdr3_nt: TGCGCCAGCAGCGGGACAGGGACCACCGGGGAGCTGTTTTTT

j_call: TRBJ2-5
clone_size: NA
d_call: NA
v_call: TRBV11-2
cdr3_aa: CASSLDNLGVGTQYF
cdr3_nt: TGTGCCAGCAGCTTAGATAATTTAGGGGTGGGGACCCAGTACTTC

j_call: TRBJ2-3
clone_size: NA
d_call: TRBD2
v_call: TRBV11-2
cdr3_aa: CASSPRTSGGGTDTQYF
cdr3_nt: TGTGCCAGCAGCCCACGGACTAGCGGGGGGGGTACAGATACGCAGTATTTT

j_call: TRBJ2-3
clone_size: NA
d_call: TRBD2
v_call: TRBV7-3
cdr3_aa: CASSFQGLTSTDTQYF
cdr3_nt: TGTGCCAGCAGCTTCCAGGGACTAACTAGCACAGATACGCAGTATTTT

j_call: TRBJ2-5
clone_size: NA
d_call: TRBD2
v_call: TRBV9
cdr3_aa: CASSVATAGGQETQYF
cdr3_nt: TGTGCCAGCAGCGTAGCTACAGCGGGGGGGCAGGAGACCCAGTACTTC

j_call: TRBJ1-1
clone_size: NA
d_call: NA
v_call: TRBV6-4
cdr3_aa: CASSDPEVCRGFF
cdr3_nt: TGTGCCAGCAGTGACCCGGAGGTTTGCAGGGGTTTCTTT

j_call: TRBJ2-1
clone_size: NA
d_call: NA
v_call: TRBV5-1
cdr3_aa: CASSLGGASDEQFF
cdr3_nt: TGCGCCAGCAGCTTAGGTGGGGCCAGCGATGAGCAGTTCTTC

j_call: TRBJ1-6
clone_size: few
d_call: TRBD1
v_call: TRBV27
cdr3_aa: CASSLGTGGSPLHF
cdr3_nt: TGTGCCAGCAGTCTCGGGACAGGGGGTTCACCCCTCCACTTT

j_call: TRBJ2-1
clone_size: few
d_call: TRBD2
v_call: TRBV7-9
cdr3_aa: CASSLAGGDNEQFF
cdr3_nt: TGTGCCAGCAGCTTAGCGGGGGGGGACAATGAGCAGTTCTTC

j_call: TRBJ1-6
clone_size: NA
d_call: NA
v_call: TRBV5-6
cdr3_aa: CASSDTLRDSPLHF
cdr3_nt: TGTGCCAGCAGCGACACTCTCAGAGATTCACCCCTCCACTTT

j_call: TRBJ2-7
clone_size: once
d_call: NA
v_call: TRBV4-1
cdr3_aa: CASSQDGGGRGYEQYF
cdr3_nt: TGCGCCAGCAGCCAAGATGGAGGGGGCCGGGGCTACGAGCAGTACTTC

j_call: TRBJ1-1
clone_size: NA
d_call: TRBD1
v_call: TRBV6-5
cdr3_aa: CASSFASNRGNTEAFF
cdr3_nt: TGTGCCAGCAGTTTCGCGTCCAACAGGGGGAACACTGAAGCTTTCTTT

j_call: TRBJ2-3
clone_size: NA
d_call: NA
v_call: TRBV19
cdr3_aa: CASSPPYRLVGTDTQYF
cdr3_nt: TGTGCCAGTAGTCCCCCCTATAGACTAGTCGGAACAGATACGCAGTATTTT